This TCR beta chain was identified during a study of Ad26.COV2.S vaccination and SARS-CoV-2 variants. Sequenced by immunoSEQ multiplex PCR; TCRdb stores in-frame clones only, minus some. The sample gives approximately 420,000 clones, 75% to 90% of which show up once; 3.5% is in the top ten. Treatment noted: roughly 18 received Ad26.COV2.S at low or high dose, single or two shots; a few received placebo; per-sample allocation not given. Samples analyzed were those drawn on day 63 after the first vaccine or placebo injection. Boston provided a donor who was an adult aged 18-55 years. Vaccine was an Ad26 vector expressing Wuhan-strain SARS-CoV-2 spike. The specimen comprised peripheral blood, sampled in a trial of Ad26.COV2.S vaccine versus placebo. The receptor was isolated from a person between 18 and 65 years old who received the Ad26.COV2.S COVID-19 vaccine or a placebo.

The CDR3: CASSEFRVGQPQHF. Here the CDR3 DNA reads TGTGCCAGCAGTGAATTCAGGGTAGGGCAGCCCCAGCATTTT. The rearrangement links TRBV2 to TRBJ1-5, with D possibly being TRBD1 (5 bases). The CDR3 sequence is 14 residues long. Trimming took 2 bases from V and 7 from J, leaving 12 bases between them. Germline loops: CDR1 SNHLY, CDR2 FYNNEI.